The T cell receptor (beta chain) under discussion was sequenced for a study of blood T cell repertoires in COVID-19. Germline loops: CDR1 SGDLS, CDR2 YYNGEE. J gave up 6 bases and V 0 bases, and 3 bases lay outside the gene matches. The CDR3 loop spans 14 amino acids. Cohort 3 donors were reported recovered after two negative PCRs, clearance, or symptom resolution. Some clones are missing from TCRdb's copy, which holds only in-frame ones; the method was immunoSEQ multiplex PCR. The sample lists some 300,000 clones, roughly 88% occurring once. The TCR comes from a woman aged 25 to 39 who had recovered from COVID-19. The rearrangement joins TRBV9 to TRBJ2-7, with 10 nucleotides matching TRBD1. Sequenced material: PBMCs or T cells enriched from blood (not recorded which). The DNA of the CDR3 is TGTGCCAGCAGCGTAGAGGGGACAGGGGCCGAGCAGTACTTC. Protein product: CASSVEGTGAEQYF.